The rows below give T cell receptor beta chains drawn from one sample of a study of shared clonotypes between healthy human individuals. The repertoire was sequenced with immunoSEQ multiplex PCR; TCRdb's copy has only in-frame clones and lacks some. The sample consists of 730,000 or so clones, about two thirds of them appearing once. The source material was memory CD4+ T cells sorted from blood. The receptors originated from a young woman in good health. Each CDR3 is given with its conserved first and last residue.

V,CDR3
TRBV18,CASSQETDYGYTF
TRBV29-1,CSVAQVFGLNEQFF
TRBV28,CASSWATYEQYF
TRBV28,CASSLGSAGGPEDTQYF
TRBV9,CASSPPDRGTDTQYF
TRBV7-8,CASSLQGVGEKLFF
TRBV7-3,CASSSWDRGYEQYF
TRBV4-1,CASSQDPPLGANYGYTF
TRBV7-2,CASSEGLAGYNEQFF
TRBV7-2,CASSLAGLNTEAFF
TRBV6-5,CASSTTYEQYF
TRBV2,CASGRDRAVDGELFF
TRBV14,CASRLVGGTEAFF
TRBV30,CAWINSGKPYEQYF
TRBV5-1,CASRQTGTGYQETQYF
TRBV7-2,CASSRRSGSSHNEQFF
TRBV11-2,CASSLVEAGAIEQYF
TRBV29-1,CSVEAVAGGQETQYF
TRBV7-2,CASRSQGRGMYNEQFF
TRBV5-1,CASSPGTEGTEAFF
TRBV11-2,CASSPGLAGAPGGTQYF
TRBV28,CASSPATHRRGVETQYF
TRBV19,CASSSYPNTEAFF
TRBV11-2,CASSVDRAGANVLTF
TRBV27,CASSLFPGYLRYTF
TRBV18,CASSSTGTETQYF
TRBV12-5,CASASRGLLNTGELFF